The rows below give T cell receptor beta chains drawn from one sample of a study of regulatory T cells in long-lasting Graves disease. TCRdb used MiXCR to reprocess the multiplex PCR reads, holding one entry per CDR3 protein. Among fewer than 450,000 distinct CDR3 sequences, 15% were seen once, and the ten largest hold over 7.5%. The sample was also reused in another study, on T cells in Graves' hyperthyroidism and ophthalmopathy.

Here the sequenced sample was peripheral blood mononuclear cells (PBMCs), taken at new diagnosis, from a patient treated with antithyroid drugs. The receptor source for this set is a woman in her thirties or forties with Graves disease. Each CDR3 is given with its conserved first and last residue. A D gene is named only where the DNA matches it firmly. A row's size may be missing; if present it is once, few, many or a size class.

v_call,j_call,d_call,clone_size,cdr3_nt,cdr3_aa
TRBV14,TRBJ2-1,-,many,TGTGCCAGCAGCCGACTCAGAGGTGGGGAGCAGTTCTTC,CASSRLRGGEQFF
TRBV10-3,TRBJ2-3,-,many,TGTGCCATCAGCTCAGGAGACACCACAGATACGCAGTATTTT,CAISSGDTTDTQYF
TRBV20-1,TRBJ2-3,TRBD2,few,TGCAGTGCTAGAAACCCGCGGGGGTCAGATACGCAGTATTTT,CSARNPRGSDTQYF
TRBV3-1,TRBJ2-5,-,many,TGTGCCAGCAGCCAGTCCTTCGGGACTCCACAAGAGACCCAGTACTTC,CASSQSFGTPQETQYF
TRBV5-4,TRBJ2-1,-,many,TGTGCCAGCAGCTTGGGGACGGTTCCGAGCTCCTACAATGAGCAGTTCTTC,CASSLGTVPSSYNEQFF
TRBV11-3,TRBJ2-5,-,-,TGTGCCAGCAGCTTAGTACGAGGGGCTACGGCGGAGACCCAGTACTTC,CASSLVRGATAETQYF
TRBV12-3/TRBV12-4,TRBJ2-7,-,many,TGTGCCAGCAGTTTCTCAGGGGCGGCGTACGAGCAGTACTTC,CASSFSGAAYEQYF
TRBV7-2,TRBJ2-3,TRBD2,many,TGTGCCAGCAATCATTGGAGGCGGGAGAAGGCAGATACGCAGTATTTT,CASNHWRREKADTQYF
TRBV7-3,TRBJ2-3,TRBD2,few,TGTGCCAGCAGCTCCCCGGCGACTAGCGGGCATCCCGGCACAGATACGCAGTATTTT,CASSSPATSGHPGTDTQYF
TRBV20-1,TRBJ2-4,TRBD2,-,TGCAGTGCTACTGGACTAGCGGGAGATGGGGCCAAAAACATTCAGTACTTC,CSATGLAGDGAKNIQYF
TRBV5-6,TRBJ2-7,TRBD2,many,TGTGCCAGCAGCTTGACTAGCGGGAGCCACGAGCAGTACTTC,CASSLTSGSHEQYF
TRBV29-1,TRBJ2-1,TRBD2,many,TGCAGCGCCGGGACTAGCAGTAACAATGAGCAGTTCTTC,CSAGTSSNNEQFF